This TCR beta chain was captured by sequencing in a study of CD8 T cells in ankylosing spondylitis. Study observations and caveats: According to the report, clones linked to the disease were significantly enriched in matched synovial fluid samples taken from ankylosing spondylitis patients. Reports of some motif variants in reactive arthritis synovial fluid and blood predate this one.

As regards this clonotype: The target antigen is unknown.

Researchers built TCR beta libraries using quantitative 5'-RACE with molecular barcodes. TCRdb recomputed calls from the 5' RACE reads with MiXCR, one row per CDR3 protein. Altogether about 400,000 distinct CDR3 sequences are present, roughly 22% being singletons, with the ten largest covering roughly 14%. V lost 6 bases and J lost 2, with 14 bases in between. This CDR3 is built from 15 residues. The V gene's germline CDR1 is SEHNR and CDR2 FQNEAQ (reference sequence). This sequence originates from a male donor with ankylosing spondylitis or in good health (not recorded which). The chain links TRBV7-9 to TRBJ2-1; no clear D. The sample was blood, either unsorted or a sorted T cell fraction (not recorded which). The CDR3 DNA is TGTGCCAGCAGACGGGCCCTCCCAACCTACAATGAGCAGTTCTTC. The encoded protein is CASRRALPTYNEQFF.